Listed below are T cell receptor beta chains from one sample, sequenced in a study of T cells after posttransplantation cyclophosphamide. Profiled with immunoSEQ multiplex PCR; TCRdb holds only in-frame clones, not every one. The table shows tens of thousands of clones, with approximately 90% occurring only once. The sample comprised PBMCs. The source of these receptors is a woman between 50 and 59 years old in good health and a related stem cell transplant donor. CDR3s include the opening cysteine and the closing phenylalanine or tryptophan. The order of the fields is J gene, V gene, clone size, D gene, CDR3 protein, CDR3 DNA. D genes are given only for firm matches. Size is omitted from some rows. Given values are once, few, many or a class for expanded clones.

>TRBJ1-1|TRBV28|once|TRBD1
CASSPRDREWTEAFF
TGTGCCAGCAGTCCCCGGGACAGGGAATGGACTGAAGCTTTCTTT
>TRBJ2-2|TRBV5-5|once|.
CASTLGATGELFF
TGTGCCAGCACCCTGGGGGCTACCGGGGAGCTGTTTTTT
>TRBJ2-1|TRBV7-3|.|TRBD2
CASSSLTSGRPQFF
TGTGCCAGCAGCTCCTTGACTAGCGGGAGGCCCCAGTTCTTC
>TRBJ1-2|TRBV9|.|.
CASSVARGYGYTF
TGTGCCAGCAGCGTAGCCAGGGGCTATGGCTACACCTTC
>TRBJ2-2|TRBV5-1|few|.
CASSLAVTGELFF
TGCGCCAGCAGCTTGGCGGTCACCGGGGAGCTGTTTTTT
>TRBJ2-7|TRBV6-1|.|TRBD2
CASSESGTSLDEQYF
TGTGCCAGCAGTGAAAGTGGGACTAGTCTCGACGAGCAGTACTTC
>TRBJ2-7|TRBV6-5|.|TRBD2
CASRGREAGYEQYF
TGTGCCAGCAGGGGGCGGGAGGCGGGTTACGAGCAGTACTTC
>TRBJ1-5|TRBV5-6|.|.
CASSFSKEPQGWNQPQHF
TGTGCCAGCAGCTTCTCCAAGGAGCCCCAGGGGTGGAATCAGCCCCAGCATTTT
>TRBJ2-7|TRBV21-1|.|.
CASSKRQGTYEQYF
TGTGCCAGCAGCAAAAGGCAGGGCACCTACGAGCAGTACTTC
>TRBJ1-6|TRBV18|.|.
CASSPAGSVQNNSPLHF
TGTGCCAGCTCACCGGCAGGCTCGGTACAAAATAATTCACCCCTCCACTTT
>TRBJ2-1|TRBV10-3|.|.
CAISAGGGSDRASKQFF
TGTGCCATCAGTGCGGGTGGGGGGTCCGACAGGGCGTCTAAGCAGTTCTTC
>TRBJ1-6|TRBV9|.|.
CASNRGGISPLHF
TGTGCCAGTAATAGGGGGGGTATCTCACCCCTCCACTTT
>TRBJ2-7|TRBV5-1|.|TRBD2
CASSFGSPSSGSSYEQYF
TGCGCCAGCAGCTTCGGGTCCCCCTCTAGCGGGTCCTCCTACGAGCAGTACTTC
>TRBJ2-2|TRBV5-1|once|.
CASRPEVGELFF
TGCGCCAGCAGACCGGAGGTCGGGGAGCTGTTTTTT
>TRBJ1-1|TRBV10-3|.|TRBD1
CAISKTGGPTEAFF
TGTGCCATCAGTAAGACAGGGGGACCCACTGAAGCTTTCTTT
>TRBJ1-1|TRBV6-4|.|.
CASSEVTLWVGIDTEAFF
TGTGCCAGCAGTGAAGTTACCCTGTGGGTGGGCATCGATACTGAAGCTTTCTTT
>TRBJ2-7|TRBV9|.|TRBD1
CASSETGDEQYF
TGTGCCAGCAGCGAGACAGGGGACGAGCAGTACTTC
>TRBJ1-2|TRBV4-2|.|.
CASSQLQPPYGYTF
TGTGCCAGCAGCCAACTACAGCCACCCTATGGCTACACCTTC
>TRBJ2-1|TRBV5-4|.|TRBD2
CASSSDSSGSGNEQFF
TGTGCCAGCAGCTCTGACTCTAGCGGGAGTGGCAATGAGCAGTTCTTC
>TRBJ2-7|TRBV18|.|TRBD1
CASSPGQEYEQYF
TGTGCCAGCTCACCGGGACAGGAGTACGAGCAGTACTTC
>TRBJ2-3|TRBV6-5|.|.
CASSYEPGLRGDTQYF
TGTGCCAGCAGTTACGAACCGGGCCTGAGGGGGGATACGCAGTATTTT
>TRBJ1-6|TRBV7-2|.|.
CASSPDSYYSPLHF
TGTGCCAGCAGCCCGGACAGCTACTATTCACCCCTCCACTTT
>TRBJ1-2|TRBV5-4|.|.
CASSKPGSEADGYTF
TGTGCCAGCAGCAAGCCAGGATCGGAGGCCGACGGCTACACCTTC
>TRBJ2-7|TRBV5-1|.|.
CASSRSTRLRAYEQYF
TGCGCCAGCAGCCGCAGCACCAGGTTGAGAGCTTACGAGCAGTACTTC
>TRBJ1-1|TRBV6-5|.|.
CASSYGRGRNTEAFF
TGTGCCAGCAGTTACGGGAGGGGCAGGAACACTGAAGCTTTCTTT
>TRBJ1-2|TRBV6-5|once|TRBD1
CASSYVRTGGGYGYTF
TGTGCCAGCAGTTACGTTCGGACAGGGGGGGGCTATGGCTACACCTTC
>TRBJ1-5|TRBV7-6|.|.
CASSLEAAGSGNQPQHF
TGTGCCAGCAGCTTAGAGGCTGCGGGGAGTGGCAATCAGCCCCAGCATTTT
>TRBJ1-1|TRBV10-2|.|TRBD1
CASGPVTGGTEAFF
TGCGCCAGCGGTCCGGTGACAGGGGGAACTGAAGCTTTCTTT
>TRBJ1-2|TRBV7-2|.|TRBD1
CASSRDRVPGYTF
TGTGCCAGCAGCCGGGACAGGGTCCCTGGCTACACCTTC
>TRBJ1-2|TRBV6-6|.|TRBD1
CASSLDRDSCTF
TGTGCCAGCAGCCTAGACAGGGACAGTTGCACCTTC
>TRBJ1-4|TRBV28|.|.
CASSPTGVNNEKLFF
TGTGCCAGCAGTCCTACAGGCGTTAATAATGAAAAACTGTTTTTT
>TRBJ1-6|TRBV7-9|.|.
CASSLEGRSSYNSPLHF
TGTGCCAGCAGCTTAGAGGGGCGGAGCTCCTATAATTCACCCCTCCACTTT
>TRBJ2-5|TRBV15|.|.
CATSRESDWETQYF
TGTGCCACCAGCAGAGAATCGGACTGGGAGACCCAGTACTTC
>TRBJ2-1|TRBV7-9|.|TRBD2
CASSLGASGGGEQFF
TGTGCCAGCAGCTTAGGGGCTAGCGGGGGGGGAGAGCAGTTCTTC
>TRBJ2-1|TRBV19|.|TRBD2
CASSKVSSGNLLDNEQFF
TGTGCCAGTAGTAAGGTGTCTAGCGGGAACCTCTTGGACAATGAGCAGTTCTTC
>TRBJ1-1|TRBV2|.|.
CASSPRNTEAFF
TGTGCCAGCAGTCCTAGGAACACTGAAGCTTTCTTT
>TRBJ2-7|TRBV5-1|.|TRBD1
CASSFLGQGGLYEQYF
TGCGCCAGCAGCTTCCTTGGACAGGGGGGGCTCTACGAGCAGTACTTC
>TRBJ1-2|TRBV6-1|.|.
CASSETLAGVGYGYTF
TGTGCCAGCAGTGAAACTCTCGCGGGGGTTGGGTATGGCTACACCTTC
>TRBJ2-5|TRBV10-3|.|TRBD2
CAIGAGGETQYF
TGTGCCATCGGGGCGGGAGGAGAGACCCAGTACTTC